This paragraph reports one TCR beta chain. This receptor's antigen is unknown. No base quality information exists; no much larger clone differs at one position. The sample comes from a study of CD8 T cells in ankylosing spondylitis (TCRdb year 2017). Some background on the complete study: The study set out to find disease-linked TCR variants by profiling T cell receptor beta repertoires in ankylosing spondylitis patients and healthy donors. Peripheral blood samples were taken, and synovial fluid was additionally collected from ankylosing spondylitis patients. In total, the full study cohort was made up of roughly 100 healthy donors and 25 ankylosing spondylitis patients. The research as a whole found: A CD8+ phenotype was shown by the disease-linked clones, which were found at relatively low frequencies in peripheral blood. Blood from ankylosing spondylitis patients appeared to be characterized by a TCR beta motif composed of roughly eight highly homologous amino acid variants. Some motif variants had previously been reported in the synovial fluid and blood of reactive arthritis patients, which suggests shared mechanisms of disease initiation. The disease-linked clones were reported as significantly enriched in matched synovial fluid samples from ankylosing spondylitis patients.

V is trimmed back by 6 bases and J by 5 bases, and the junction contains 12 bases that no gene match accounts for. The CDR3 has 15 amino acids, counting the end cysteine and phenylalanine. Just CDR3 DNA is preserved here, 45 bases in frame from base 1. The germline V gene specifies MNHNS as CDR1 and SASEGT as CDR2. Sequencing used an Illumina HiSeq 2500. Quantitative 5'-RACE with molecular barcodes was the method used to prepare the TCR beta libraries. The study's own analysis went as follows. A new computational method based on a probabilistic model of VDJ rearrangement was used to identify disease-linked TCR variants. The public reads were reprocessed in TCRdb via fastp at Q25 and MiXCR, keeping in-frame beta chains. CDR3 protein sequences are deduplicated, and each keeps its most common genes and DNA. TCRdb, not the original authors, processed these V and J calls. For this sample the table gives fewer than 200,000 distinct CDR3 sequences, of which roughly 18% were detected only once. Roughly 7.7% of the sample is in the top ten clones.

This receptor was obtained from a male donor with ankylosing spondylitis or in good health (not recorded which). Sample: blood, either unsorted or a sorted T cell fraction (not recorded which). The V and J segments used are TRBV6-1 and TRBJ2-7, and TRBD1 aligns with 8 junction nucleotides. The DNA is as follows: TGTGCCAGCAGCTCCCGACAGGGGATAGGCAACGAGCAGTACTTC. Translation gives CASSSRQGIGNEQYF.